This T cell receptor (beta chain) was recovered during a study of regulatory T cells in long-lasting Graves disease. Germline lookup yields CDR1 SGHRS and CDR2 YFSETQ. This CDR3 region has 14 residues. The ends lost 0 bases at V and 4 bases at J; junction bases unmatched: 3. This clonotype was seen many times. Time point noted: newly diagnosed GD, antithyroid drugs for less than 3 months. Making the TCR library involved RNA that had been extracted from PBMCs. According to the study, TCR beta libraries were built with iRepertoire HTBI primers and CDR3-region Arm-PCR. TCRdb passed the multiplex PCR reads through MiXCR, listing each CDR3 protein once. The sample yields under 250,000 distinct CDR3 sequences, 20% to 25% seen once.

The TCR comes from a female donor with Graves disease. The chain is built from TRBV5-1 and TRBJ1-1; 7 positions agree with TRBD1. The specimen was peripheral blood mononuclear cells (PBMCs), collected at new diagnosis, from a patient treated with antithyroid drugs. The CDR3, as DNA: TGCGCCAGCAGCTTGGCCGCAGGGGGCACTGAAGCTTTCTTT. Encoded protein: CASSLAAGGTEAFF.